This entry describes one T cell receptor beta chain. Looked up from germline, CDR1 is MNHNY and CDR2 is SVGAGI (reference sequence). Trimming removed 2 bases at V and 7 bases at J, with 15 bases between. The CDR3 contains 14 residues. This sample was included in a study of blood T cells in healthy people across ages. The use of a sample-barcoded 5' primer and a J-beta primer mix characterized a second PCR of about 7 to 12 cycles. One entry per CDR3 protein results from TCRdb running MiXCR on the 5' RACE reads. The sample lists 1.5 million to 1.8 million distinct CDR3 sequences; 40% to 45% were seen once.

The chain uses TRBV6-6 and TRBJ2-7; D unclear. The source material was blood. This TCR was recovered from a woman between 18 and 30 years old in good health. This CDR3 reads CASSYGLTEYEQYF. CDR3 DNA: TGTGCCAGCAGTTACGGCCTCACGGAATATGAGCAGTACTTC.